This TCR beta chain was identified in a study of blood T cell repertoires in COVID-19. V shed 3 bases and J shed 5 bases, with 11 bases lying between them. Germline assignment: CDR1 MDHEN and CDR2 SYDVKM. The length of the CDR3 is 13 residues. In the authors' workflow: Scientists estimated how many nucleated cells there were by amplifying reference gene primers. The data were produced by immunoSEQ multiplex PCR, yet TCRdb's version contains in-frame clones alone and is incomplete. D and trimming come from the DNA, and the V and J calls and clone size come from that table. The sample comprises around 300,000 clones, approximately 84% of which are singletons, and over 2% rests with the top ten.

This TCR was sampled from a woman under 40 who had recovered from COVID-19. Specimen: peripheral blood. This chain uses TRBV28 with TRBJ2-7; possibly TRBD2 for D (6 bases). The CDR3 reads CASSFGGLNEQYF. CDR3 in DNA: TGTGCCAGCAGTTTCGGGGGACTGAACGAGCAGTACTTC. Full variable domain (outside the CDR3, taken from reference TRBV28 and TRBJ2-7): DVKVTQSSRYLVKRTGEKVFLECVQDMDHENMFWYRQDPGLGLRLIYFSYDVKMKEKGDIPEGYSVSREKKERFSLILESASTNQTSMYLCASSFGGLNEQYFGPGTRLTVT.